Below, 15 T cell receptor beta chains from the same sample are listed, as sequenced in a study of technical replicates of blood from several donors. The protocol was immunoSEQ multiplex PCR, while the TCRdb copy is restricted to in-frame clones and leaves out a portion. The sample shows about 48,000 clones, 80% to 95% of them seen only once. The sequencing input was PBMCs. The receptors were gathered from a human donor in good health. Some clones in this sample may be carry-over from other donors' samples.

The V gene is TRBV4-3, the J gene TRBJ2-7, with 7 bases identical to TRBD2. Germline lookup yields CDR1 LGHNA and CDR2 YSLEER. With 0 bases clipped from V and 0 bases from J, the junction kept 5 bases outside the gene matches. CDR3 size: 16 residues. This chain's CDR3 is CASSQEIGGSSYEQYF. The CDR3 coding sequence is TGCGCCAGCAGCCAAGAAATTGGCGGGAGCTCCTACGAGCAGTACTTC.

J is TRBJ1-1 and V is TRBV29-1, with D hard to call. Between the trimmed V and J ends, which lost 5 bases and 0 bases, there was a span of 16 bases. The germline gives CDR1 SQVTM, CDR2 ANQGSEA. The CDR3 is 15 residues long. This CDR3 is CSVPRRGDLNTEAFF. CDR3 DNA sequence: TGCAGCGTTCCCCGCCGAGGCGACTTGAACACTGAAGCTTTCTTT.

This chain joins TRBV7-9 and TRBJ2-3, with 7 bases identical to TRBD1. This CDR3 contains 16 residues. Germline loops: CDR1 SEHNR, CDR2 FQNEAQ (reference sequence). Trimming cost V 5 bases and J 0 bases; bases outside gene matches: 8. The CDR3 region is CASSTLDRRSTDTQYF. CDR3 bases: TGTGCCAGCAGCACCCTGGACAGGCGGAGCACAGATACGCAGTATTTT. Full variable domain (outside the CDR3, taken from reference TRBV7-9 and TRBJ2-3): DTGVSQNPRHKITKRGQNVTFRCDPISEHNRLYWYRQTLGQGPEFLTYFQNEAQLEKSRLLSDRFSAERPKGSFSTLEIQRTEQGDSAMYLCASSTLDRRSTDTQYFGPGTRLTVL.

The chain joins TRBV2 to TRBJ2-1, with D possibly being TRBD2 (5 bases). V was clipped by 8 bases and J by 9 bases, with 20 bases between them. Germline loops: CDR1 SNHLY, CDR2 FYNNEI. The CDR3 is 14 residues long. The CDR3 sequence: CASHRDPQYSEQFF. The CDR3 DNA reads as TGTGCCAGCCACCGGGATCCACAATACTCTGAGCAGTTCTTC.

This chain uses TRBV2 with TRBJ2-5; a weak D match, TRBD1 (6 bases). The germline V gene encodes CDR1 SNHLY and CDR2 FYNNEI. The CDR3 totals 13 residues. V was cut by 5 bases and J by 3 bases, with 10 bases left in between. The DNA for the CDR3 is TGTGCCAGCAGTTTCAGGGGAGAAGAGACCCAGTACTTC. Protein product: CASSFRGEETQYF.

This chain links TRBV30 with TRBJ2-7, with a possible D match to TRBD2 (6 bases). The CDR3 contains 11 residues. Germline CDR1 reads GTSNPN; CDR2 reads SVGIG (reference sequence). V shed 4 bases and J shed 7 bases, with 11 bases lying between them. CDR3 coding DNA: TGTGCCTGGATAGGAGGGTGTGAGCAGTACTTC. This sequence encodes CAWIGGCEQYF.

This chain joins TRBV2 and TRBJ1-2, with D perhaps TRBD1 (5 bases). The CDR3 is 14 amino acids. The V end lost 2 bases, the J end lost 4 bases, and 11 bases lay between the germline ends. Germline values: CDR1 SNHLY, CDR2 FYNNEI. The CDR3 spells CASSESRAPYGYTF. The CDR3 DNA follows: TGTGCCAGCAGTGAATCCAGGGCCCCCTATGGCTACACCTTC.

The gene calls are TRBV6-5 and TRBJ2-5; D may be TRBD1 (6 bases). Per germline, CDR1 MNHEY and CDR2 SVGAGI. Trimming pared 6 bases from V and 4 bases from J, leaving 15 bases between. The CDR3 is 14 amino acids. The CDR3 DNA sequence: TGTGCCAGCAGAGGACAGCAAAGAGGAGAGACCCAGTACTTC. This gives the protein CASRGQQRGETQYF.

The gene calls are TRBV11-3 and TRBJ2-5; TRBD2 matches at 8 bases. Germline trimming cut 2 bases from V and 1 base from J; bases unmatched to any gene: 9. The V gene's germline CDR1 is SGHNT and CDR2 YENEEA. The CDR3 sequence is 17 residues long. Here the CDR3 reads CASSLKLTSGFQETQYF. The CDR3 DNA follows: TGTGCCAGCAGCTTAAAGCTTACTAGCGGTTTCCAAGAGACCCAGTACTTC.

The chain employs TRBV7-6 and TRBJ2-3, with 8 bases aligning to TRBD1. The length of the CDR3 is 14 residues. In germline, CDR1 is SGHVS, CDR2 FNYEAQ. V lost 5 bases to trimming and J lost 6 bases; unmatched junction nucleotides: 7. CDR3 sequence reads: CASSQTGERDTQYF. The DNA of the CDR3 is TGTGCCAGCAGCCAGACAGGGGAGAGGGATACGCAGTATTTT.

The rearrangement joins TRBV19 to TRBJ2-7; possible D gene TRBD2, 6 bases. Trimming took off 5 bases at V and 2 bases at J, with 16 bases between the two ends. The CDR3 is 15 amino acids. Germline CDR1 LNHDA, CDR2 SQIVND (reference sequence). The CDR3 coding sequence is TGTGCCAGTAGTCAATCGGGACTCAGAGCCTACGAGCAGTACTTC. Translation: CASSQSGLRAYEQYF.

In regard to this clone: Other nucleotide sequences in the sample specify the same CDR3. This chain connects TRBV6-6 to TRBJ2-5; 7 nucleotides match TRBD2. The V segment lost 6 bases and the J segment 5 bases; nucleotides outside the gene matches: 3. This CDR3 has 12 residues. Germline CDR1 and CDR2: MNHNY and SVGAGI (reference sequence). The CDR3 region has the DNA TGTGCCAGCAGCCCGGGGGGTGAGACCCAGTACTTC. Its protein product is CASSPGGETQYF.

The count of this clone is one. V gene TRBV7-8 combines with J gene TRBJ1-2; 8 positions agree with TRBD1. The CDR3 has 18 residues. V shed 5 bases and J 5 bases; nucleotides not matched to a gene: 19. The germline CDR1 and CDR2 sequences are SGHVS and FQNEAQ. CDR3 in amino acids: CASSPKNPAGTGIYGYTF. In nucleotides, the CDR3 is TGTGCCAGCAGCCCAAAAAACCCCGCCGGGACAGGAATTTATGGCTACACCTTC.

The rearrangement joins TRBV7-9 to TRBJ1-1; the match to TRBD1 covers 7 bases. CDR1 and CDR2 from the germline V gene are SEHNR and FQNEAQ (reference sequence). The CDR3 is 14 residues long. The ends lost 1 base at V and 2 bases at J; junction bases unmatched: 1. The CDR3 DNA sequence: TGTGCCAGCAGCTTAGGACAGGGTAACACTGAAGCTTTCTTT. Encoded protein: CASSLGQGNTEAFF.

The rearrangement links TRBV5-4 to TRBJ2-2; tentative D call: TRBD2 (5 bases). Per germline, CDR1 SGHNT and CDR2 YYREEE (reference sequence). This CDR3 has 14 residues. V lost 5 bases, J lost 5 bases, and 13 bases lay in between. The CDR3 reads CASSQYSGTGELFF. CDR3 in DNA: TGTGCCAGCAGTCAATACTCGGGGACCGGGGAGCTGTTTTTT.